Reported below is one TCR beta chain. This sample stems from a study of tumor-infiltrating lymphocytes in oesophageal squamous cell carcinoma. CDR3 length equals 13 residues. Trimming took off 6 bases at V and 5 bases at J, with 15 bases between the two ends. In germline, CDR1 is SGHRS, CDR2 YFSETQ. Each CDR3 protein gets one entry after TCRdb re-called the PCR reads with MiXCR. The sample lists about 16,000 distinct CDR3 sequences; roughly 42% were seen once. This clonotype originated in a male donor with esophageal squamous cell carcinoma. The chain carries TRBV5-1 and TRBJ2-7; D may be TRBD1 (5 bases). The sequencing input was esophageal tumor tissue. DNA of the CDR3: TGCGCCAGCATGGGTCAGGGTCTCAACGAGCAGTACTTC. Its translation is CASMGQGLNEQYF.